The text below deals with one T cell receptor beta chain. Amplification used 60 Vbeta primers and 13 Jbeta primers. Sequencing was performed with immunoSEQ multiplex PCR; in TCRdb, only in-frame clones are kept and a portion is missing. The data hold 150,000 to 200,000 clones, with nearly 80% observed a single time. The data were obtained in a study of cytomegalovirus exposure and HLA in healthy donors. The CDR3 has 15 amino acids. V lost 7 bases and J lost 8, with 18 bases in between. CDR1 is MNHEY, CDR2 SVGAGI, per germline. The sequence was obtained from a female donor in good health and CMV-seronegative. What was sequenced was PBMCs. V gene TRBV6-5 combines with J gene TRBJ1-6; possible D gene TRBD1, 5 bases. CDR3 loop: CASTRGGIRDSPLHF. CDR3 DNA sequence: TGTGCCAGCACCCGGGGGGGGATTAGAGATTCACCCCTCCACTTT.